The rows below give T cell receptor beta chains drawn from one sample of a study of OX40 agonist ivuxolimab in advanced cancers. Method: immunoSEQ multiplex PCR; TCRdb's copy keeps in-frame clones and lacks some. The data contain around 37,000 clones, roughly 91% of them seen just once; the ten biggest clones take up roughly 13%. The sequencing used CD4+ or CD8+ T cells sorted from blood, collected in a trial of the OX40 agonist ivuxolimab. These receptors all come from an adult with an advanced solid tumor such as melanoma, head and neck, liver or kidney cancer. The CDR3 runs from the conserved cysteine through the conserved F or W.

j_call: TRBJ2-7
v_call: TRBV7-6
cdr3_aa: CASSASDRVEQYF

j_call: TRBJ2-2
v_call: TRBV11-3
cdr3_aa: CASSSGLAGGSGTGELFF

j_call: TRBJ2-1
v_call: TRBV6-5
cdr3_aa: CASSYSKASFLDAQFF

j_call: TRBJ2-7
v_call: TRBV27
cdr3_aa: CASRDGRFYEQYF

j_call: TRBJ2-1
v_call: TRBV4-3
cdr3_aa: CASSHLGTGGRSEQFF

j_call: NA
v_call: TRBV28
cdr3_aa: CASSFTPTTYEQYF

j_call: TRBJ2-7
v_call: TRBV27
cdr3_aa: CASSSSGLLREQYF

j_call: TRBJ1-1
v_call: TRBV4-3
cdr3_aa: CASSPTGGSLNTEAFF

j_call: TRBJ2-7
v_call: TRBV13
cdr3_aa: CASSLQVSSPYEQYF

j_call: TRBJ1-1
v_call: TRBV28
cdr3_aa: CASSLEVGALNTEAFF

j_call: TRBJ2-7
v_call: TRBV6-6
cdr3_aa: CASSYKGILTTYEQYF

j_call: TRBJ2-2
v_call: TRBV4-1
cdr3_aa: CASGGQGNTGELFF

j_call: TRBJ2-7
v_call: TRBV30
cdr3_aa: CAWRGLAASYEQYF

j_call: TRBJ2-1
v_call: TRBV2
cdr3_aa: CASVDSTSSYNEQFF

j_call: TRBJ2-5
v_call: TRBV9
cdr3_aa: CASSVGGREKETQYF

j_call: TRBJ1-6
v_call: TRBV7-6
cdr3_aa: CASSVSSSYNSPLHF

j_call: TRBJ2-3
v_call: TRBV28
cdr3_aa: CASSLYEVGFGTDTQYF

j_call: TRBJ2-2
v_call: TRBV27
cdr3_aa: CASSLTARIPGELFF

j_call: TRBJ2-5
v_call: TRBV29-1
cdr3_aa: CSAGGRSPEETQYF

j_call: TRBJ2-7
v_call: TRBV28
cdr3_aa: CASSVRIRGLEQYF

j_call: TRBJ2-5
v_call: TRBV5-1
cdr3_aa: CASSIDPGETQYF

j_call: TRBJ2-7
v_call: TRBV5-5
cdr3_aa: CASSLWTGSYEQYF

j_call: TRBJ1-5
v_call: TRBV19
cdr3_aa: CASSMGQGVSANQPQHF

j_call: TRBJ2-1
v_call: TRBV7-9
cdr3_aa: CASSLVANWNEQFF

j_call: TRBJ1-2
v_call: TRBV28
cdr3_aa: CASSASPLLNGYTF

j_call: TRBJ2-5
v_call: TRBV7-9
cdr3_aa: CASSPPMRGGETQYF

j_call: TRBJ2-7
v_call: TRBV5-1
cdr3_aa: CASSLGPGLAGYEQYF

j_call: TRBJ2-7
v_call: TRBV2
cdr3_aa: CASEDRTAYTYEQYF

j_call: TRBJ1-3
v_call: TRBV7-9
cdr3_aa: CASSLGQGGGNTIYF

j_call: TRBJ2-3
v_call: TRBV6-5
cdr3_aa: CASSLSDRYTDTQYF

j_call: TRBJ1-2
v_call: TRBV6-5
cdr3_aa: CASSEVGYGYTF

j_call: TRBJ2-3
v_call: TRBV15
cdr3_aa: CATRETDTQYF

j_call: TRBJ2-1
v_call: TRBV5-4
cdr3_aa: CASSATGLAGYQFF

j_call: TRBJ2-5
v_call: TRBV9
cdr3_aa: CASSPEGAQETQYF

j_call: TRBJ2-7
v_call: TRBV30
cdr3_aa: CAWSGGLPEPYEQYF

j_call: TRBJ2-7
v_call: TRBV6-5
cdr3_aa: CASSYSPSWGYEQYF

j_call: TRBJ2-6
v_call: TRBV4-1
cdr3_aa: CASSQDRSSGANVLTF

j_call: TRBJ2-1
v_call: TRBV7-9
cdr3_aa: CASSLAGLAGGPYNEQFF